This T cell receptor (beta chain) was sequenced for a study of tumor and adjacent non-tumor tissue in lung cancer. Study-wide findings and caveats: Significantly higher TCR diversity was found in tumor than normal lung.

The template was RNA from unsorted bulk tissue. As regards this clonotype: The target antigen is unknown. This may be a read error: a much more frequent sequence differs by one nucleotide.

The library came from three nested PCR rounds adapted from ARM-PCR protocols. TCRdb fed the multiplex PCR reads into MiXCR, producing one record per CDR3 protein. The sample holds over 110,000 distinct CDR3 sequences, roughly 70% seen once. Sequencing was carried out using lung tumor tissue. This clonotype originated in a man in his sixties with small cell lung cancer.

The CDR3 nucleotides are TGTGCCAGCGGCCCAGAGGGCGGGCGCCACAATGAGCAGTTCTTC. Translating it yields CASGPEGGRHNEQFF. The J gene is TRBJ2-1, the V gene TRBV4-2, with D perhaps TRBD2 (5 bases). Trimming pared 8 bases from V and 5 bases from J, leaving 19 bases between. The CDR3 covers 15 residues. Germline lookup yields CDR1 LGHNA and CDR2 YNFKEQ.